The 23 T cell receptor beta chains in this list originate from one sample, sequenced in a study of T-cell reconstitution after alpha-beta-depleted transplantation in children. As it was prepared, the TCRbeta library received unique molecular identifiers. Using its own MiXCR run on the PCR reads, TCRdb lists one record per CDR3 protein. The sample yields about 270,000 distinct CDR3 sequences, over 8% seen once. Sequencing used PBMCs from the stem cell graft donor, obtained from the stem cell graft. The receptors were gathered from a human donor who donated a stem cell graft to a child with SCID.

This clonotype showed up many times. The CDR3 DNA is TGCAGCGTTGGGAATGGAGGCGAGCAGTTCTTC. The encoded protein is CSVGNGGEQFF. The genes are TRBV29-1 and TRBJ2-1; D may be TRBD2 (5 bases). Trimming removed 4 bases at V and 10 bases at J, with 11 bases between. The germline gives CDR1 SQVTM, CDR2 ANQGSEA. The CDR3 sequence is 11 residues long.

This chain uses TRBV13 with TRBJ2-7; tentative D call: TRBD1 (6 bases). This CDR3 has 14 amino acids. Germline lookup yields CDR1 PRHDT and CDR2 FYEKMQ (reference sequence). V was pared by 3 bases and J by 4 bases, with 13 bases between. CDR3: CASSLAGVMYEQYF. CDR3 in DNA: TGTGCCAGCAGCTTGGCAGGGGTCATGTACGAGCAGTACTTC.

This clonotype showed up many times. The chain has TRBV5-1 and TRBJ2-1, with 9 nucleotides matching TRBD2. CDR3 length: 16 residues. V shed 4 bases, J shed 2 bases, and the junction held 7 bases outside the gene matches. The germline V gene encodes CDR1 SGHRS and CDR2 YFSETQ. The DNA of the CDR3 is TGCGCCAGCAGCACCAATCTAGCGGGGACCTACAATGAGCAGTTCTTC. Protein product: CASSTNLAGTYNEQFF.

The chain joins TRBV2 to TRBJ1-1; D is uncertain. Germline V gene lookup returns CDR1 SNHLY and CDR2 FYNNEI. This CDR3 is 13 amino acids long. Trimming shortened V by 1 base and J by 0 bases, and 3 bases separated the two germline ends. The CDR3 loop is CASSEVMNTEAFF. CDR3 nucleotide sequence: TGTGCCAGCAGTGAAGTCATGAACACTGAAGCTTTCTTT.

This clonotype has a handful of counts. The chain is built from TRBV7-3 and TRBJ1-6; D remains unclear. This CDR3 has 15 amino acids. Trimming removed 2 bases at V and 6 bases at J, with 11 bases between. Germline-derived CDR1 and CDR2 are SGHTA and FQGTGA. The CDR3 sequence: CASSLDPVANSPLHF. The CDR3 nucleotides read TGTGCCAGCAGCTTAGACCCTGTAGCTAATTCACCCCTCCACTTT.

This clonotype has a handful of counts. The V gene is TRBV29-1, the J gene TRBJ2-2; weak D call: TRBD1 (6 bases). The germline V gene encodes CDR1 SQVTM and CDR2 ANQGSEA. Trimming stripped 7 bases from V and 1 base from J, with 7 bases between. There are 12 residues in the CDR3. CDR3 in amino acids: CSAQGNTGELFF. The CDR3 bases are TGCAGCGCACAGGGGAACACCGGGGAGCTGTTTTTT.

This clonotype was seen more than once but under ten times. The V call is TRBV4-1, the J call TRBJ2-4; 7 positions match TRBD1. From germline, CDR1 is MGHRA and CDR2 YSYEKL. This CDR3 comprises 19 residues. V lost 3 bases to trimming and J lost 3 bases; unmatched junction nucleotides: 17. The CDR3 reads CASSQDTGTVFRGKNIQYF. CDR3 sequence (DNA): TGCGCCAGCAGCCAGGATACCGGGACAGTGTTCCGGGGCAAAAACATTCAGTACTTC.

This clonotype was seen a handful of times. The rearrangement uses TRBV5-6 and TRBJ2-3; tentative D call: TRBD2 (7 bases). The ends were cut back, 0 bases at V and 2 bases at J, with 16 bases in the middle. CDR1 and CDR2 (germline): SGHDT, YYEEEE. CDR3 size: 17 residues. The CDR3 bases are TGTGCCAGCAGCTTGGTGGGGGCGGGGGTGCTCACAGATACGCAGTATTTT. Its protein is CASSLVGAGVLTDTQYF. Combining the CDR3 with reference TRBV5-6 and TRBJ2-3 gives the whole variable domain DAGVTQSPTHLIKTRGQQVTLRCSPKSGHDTVSWYQQALGQGPQFIFQYYEEEERQRGNFPDRFSGHQFPNYSSELNVNALLLGDSALYLCASSLVGAGVLTDTQYFGPGTRLTVL.

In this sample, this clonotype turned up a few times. Written as DNA, the CDR3 is TGCGCCAGCAGACGGGAGGGCCGCGAGCAGTACTTC. Translation: CASRREGREQYF. This chain joins TRBV5-1 and TRBJ2-7; 8 bases fit TRBD2. The ends lost 5 bases at V and 6 bases at J; junction bases unmatched: 4. CDR1 and CDR2 (germline): SGHRS, YFSETQ. The CDR3 is made up of 12 amino acids.

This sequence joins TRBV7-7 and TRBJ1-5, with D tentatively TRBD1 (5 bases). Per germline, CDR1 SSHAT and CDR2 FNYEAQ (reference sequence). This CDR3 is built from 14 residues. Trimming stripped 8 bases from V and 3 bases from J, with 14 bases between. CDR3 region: CASSTTGANQPQHF. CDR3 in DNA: TGTGCCAGCTCAACTACCGGGGCCAATCAGCCCCAGCATTTT. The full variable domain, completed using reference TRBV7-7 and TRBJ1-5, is GAGVSQSPRYKVTKRGQDVTLRCDPISSHATLYWYQQALGQGPEFLTYFNYEAQPDKSGLPSDRFSAERPEGSISTLTIQRTEQRDSAMYRCASSTTGANQPQHFGDGTRLSIL.

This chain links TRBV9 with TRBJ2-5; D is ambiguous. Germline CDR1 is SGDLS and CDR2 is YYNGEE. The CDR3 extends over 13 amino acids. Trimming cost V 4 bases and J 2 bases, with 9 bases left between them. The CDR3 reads CASSPAGQETQYF. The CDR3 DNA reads TGTGCCAGCAGCCCCGCCGGGCAAGAGACCCAGTACTTC.

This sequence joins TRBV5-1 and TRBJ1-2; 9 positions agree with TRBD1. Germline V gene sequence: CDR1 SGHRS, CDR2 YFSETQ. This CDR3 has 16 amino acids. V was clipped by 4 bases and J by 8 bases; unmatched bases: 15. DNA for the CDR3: TGCGCCAGCAGCGAATCTACAGGGGGCCCAGGAGGCGGCTACACCTTC. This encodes CASSESTGGPGGGYTF. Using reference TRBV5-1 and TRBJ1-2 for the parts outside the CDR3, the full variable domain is KAGVTQTPRYLIKTRGQQVTLSCSPISGHRSVSWYQQTPGQGLQFLFEYFSETQRNKGNFPGRFSGRQFSNSRSEMNVSTLELGDSALYLCASSESTGGPGGGYTFGSGTRLTVV.

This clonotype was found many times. CDR3 in amino acids: CASSLSSGSTDTQYF. The CDR3 bases are TGTGCCAGCAGCTTAAGTAGCGGAAGCACAGATACGCAGTATTTT. The V call is TRBV7-3, the J call TRBJ2-3, with a tentative D call TRBD2 (6 bases). The CDR3 covers 15 residues. The germline gives CDR1 SGHTA, CDR2 FQGTGA. V was clipped by 1 base and J by 0 bases, with 8 bases between them.

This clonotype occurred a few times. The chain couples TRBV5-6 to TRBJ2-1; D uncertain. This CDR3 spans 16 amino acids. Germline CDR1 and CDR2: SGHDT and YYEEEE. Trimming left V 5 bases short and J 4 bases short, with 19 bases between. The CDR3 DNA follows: TGTGCCAGCAGGCCTCCAATTGGGCAGCCGTACAATGAGCAGTTCTTC. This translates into CASRPPIGQPYNEQFF.

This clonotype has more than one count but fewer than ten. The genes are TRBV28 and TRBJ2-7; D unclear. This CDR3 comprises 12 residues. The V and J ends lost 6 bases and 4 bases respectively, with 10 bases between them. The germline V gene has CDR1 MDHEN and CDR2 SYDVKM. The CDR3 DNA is TGTGCCAGCAGCCAGGTGGGGTACGAGCAGTACTTC. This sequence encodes CASSQVGYEQYF. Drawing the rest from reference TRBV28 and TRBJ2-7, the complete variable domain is DVKVTQSSRYLVKRTGEKVFLECVQDMDHENMFWYRQDPGLGLRLIYFSYDVKMKEKGDIPEGYSVSREKKERFSLILESASTNQTSMYLCASSQVGYEQYFGPGTRLTVT.

This chain's CDR3 is CATSALTGYTF. The DNA of the CDR3 is TGTGCCACCAGTGCCTTGACAGGCTACACCTTC. This chain links TRBV24-1 with TRBJ1-2; D uncertain. Trimming removed 5 bases from V and 8 bases from J, with 8 bases in between. Germline lookup yields CDR1 KGHDR and CDR2 SFDVKD. This CDR3 region has 11 residues.

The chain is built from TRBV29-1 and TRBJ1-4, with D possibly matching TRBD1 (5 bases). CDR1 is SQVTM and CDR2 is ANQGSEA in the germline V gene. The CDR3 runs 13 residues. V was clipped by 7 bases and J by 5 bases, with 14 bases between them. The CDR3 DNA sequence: TGCAGCGCAGAGGGGCCAGGCAATGAAAAACTGTTTTTT. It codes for CSAEGPGNEKLFF. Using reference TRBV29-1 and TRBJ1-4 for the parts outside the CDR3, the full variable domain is SAVISQKPSRDICQRGTSLTIQCQVDSQVTMMFWYRQQPGQSLTLIATANQGSEATYESGFVIDKFPISRPNLTFSTLTVSNMSPEDSSIYLCSAEGPGNEKLFFGSGTQLSVL.

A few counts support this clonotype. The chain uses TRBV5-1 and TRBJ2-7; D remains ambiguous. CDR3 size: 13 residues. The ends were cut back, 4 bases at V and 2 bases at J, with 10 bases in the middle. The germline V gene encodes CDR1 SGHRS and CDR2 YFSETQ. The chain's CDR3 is CASSPDIPYEQYF. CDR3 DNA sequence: TGCGCCAGCAGCCCCGACATCCCCTACGAGCAGTACTTC.

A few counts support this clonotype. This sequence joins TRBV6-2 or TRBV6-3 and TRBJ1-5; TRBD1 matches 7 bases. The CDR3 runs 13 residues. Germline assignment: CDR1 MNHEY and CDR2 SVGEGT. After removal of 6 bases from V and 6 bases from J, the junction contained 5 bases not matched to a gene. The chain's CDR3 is CASRRQGSQPQHF. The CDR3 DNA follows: TGTGCCAGCAGAAGACAGGGATCTCAGCCCCAGCATTTT.

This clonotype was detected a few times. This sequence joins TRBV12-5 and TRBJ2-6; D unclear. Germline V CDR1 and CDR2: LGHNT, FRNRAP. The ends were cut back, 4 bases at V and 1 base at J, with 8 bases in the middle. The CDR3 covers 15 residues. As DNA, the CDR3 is TGTGCTAGTGGTTCTTGGGCGTCTGGGGCCAACGTCCTGACTTTC. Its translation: CASGSWASGANVLTF.

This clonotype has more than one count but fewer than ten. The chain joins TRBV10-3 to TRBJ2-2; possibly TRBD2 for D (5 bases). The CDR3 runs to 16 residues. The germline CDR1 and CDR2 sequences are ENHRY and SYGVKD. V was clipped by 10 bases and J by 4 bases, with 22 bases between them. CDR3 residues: CATAHPAGGATGELFF. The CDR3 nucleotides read TGTGCCACCGCTCACCCGGCTGGAGGAGCCACCGGGGAGCTGTTTTTT.

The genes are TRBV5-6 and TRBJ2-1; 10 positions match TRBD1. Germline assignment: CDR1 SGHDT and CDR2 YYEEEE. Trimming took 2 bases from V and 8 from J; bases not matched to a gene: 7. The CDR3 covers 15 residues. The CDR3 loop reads CASSFGTGVADEQFF. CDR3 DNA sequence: TGTGCCAGCAGCTTTGGGACAGGGGTAGCCGATGAGCAGTTCTTC.

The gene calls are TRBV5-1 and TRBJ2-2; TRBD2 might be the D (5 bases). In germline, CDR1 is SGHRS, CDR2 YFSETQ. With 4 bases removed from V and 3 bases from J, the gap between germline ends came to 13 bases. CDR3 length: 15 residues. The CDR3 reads CASSQRAGDTGELFF. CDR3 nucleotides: TGCGCCAGCAGCCAACGGGCCGGGGACACCGGGGAGCTGTTTTTT.